Listed here are 7 T cell receptor beta chains from one sample, sequenced in a study of shared clonotypes between healthy human individuals. TCRdb keeps only in-frame clones here, not all; method: immunoSEQ multiplex PCR. The table shows 550,000 to 800,000 clones, with about 90% occurring only once. Sequencing used memory CD8+ T cells from PBMCs. Subset defined: CD45RO+ cells pooled with CCR7-negative TemRA cells. Every receptor here comes from a young man in good health. Some clones in this sample may be carry-over from other donors' samples.

This clone was counted only a few times. This rearrangement joins TRBV19 to TRBJ1-2, with 11 bases fitting TRBD1. CDR1 is LNHDA, CDR2 SQIVND, per germline (reference sequence). The CDR3 extends over 16 amino acids. V lost 6 bases to trimming and J lost 4 bases; unmatched junction nucleotides: 10. CDR3 amino acids: CASRAKGQGGSYGYTF. The CDR3 DNA reads as TGTGCCAGTAGGGCGAAGGGACAGGGGGGATCCTATGGCTACACCTTC. The full variable domain, rest sourced from reference TRBV19 and TRBJ1-2, is DGGITQSPKYLFRKEGQNVTLSCEQNLNHDAMYWYRQDPGQGLRLIYYSQIVNDFQKGDIAEGYSVSREKKESFPLTVTSAQKNPTAFYLCASRAKGQGGSYGYTFGSGTRLTVV.

The V and J genes are TRBV29-1 and TRBJ2-1; 14 nucleotides align to TRBD2. The CDR3 is 15 residues long. V gave up 1 base and J gave up 9 bases; unmatched junction bases: 5. Germline V gene lookup returns CDR1 SQVTM and CDR2 ANQGSEA. Here the CDR3 reads CSVEGTSGRRGEQFF. CDR3 DNA: TGCAGCGTTGAAGGGACTAGCGGGAGGAGGGGTGAGCAGTTCTTC.

The table lists this clone with a count of one. The rearrangement uses TRBV19 and TRBJ1-2; the D gene is possibly TRBD1 (5 bases). CDR1 is LNHDA, CDR2 SQIVND, per germline (reference sequence). This CDR3 is built from 12 residues. V lost 6 bases, J lost 4 bases, and 9 bases lay in between. The CDR3 nucleotides read TGTGCCAGTAGACAGGAATCCTATGGCTACACCTTC. This gives the protein CASRQESYGYTF.

This clone was recorded only once. The chain joins TRBV9 to TRBJ2-1, with 11 bases identical to TRBD1. Per the germline V gene, CDR1 is SGDLS and CDR2 is YYNGEE. V was pared by 2 bases and J by 6 bases, with 4 bases of the junction left unmatched. CDR3 length: 15 amino acids. The CDR3 DNA reads TGTGCCAGCAGCGTGGGGACAGGGGGGCTCAATGAGCAGTTCTTC. Encoded protein: CASSVGTGGLNEQFF.

This chain uses TRBV19 with TRBJ2-1, with no clear D. The CDR3 extends over 11 amino acids. Per germline, CDR1 LNHDA and CDR2 SQIVND (reference sequence). V shed 9 bases and J shed 4 bases, with 7 bases lying between them. Written as DNA, the CDR3 is TGTGCCAGCATGGAGTACAATGAGCAGTTCTTC. Protein: CASMEYNEQFF. The full variable domain, rest sourced from reference TRBV19 and TRBJ2-1, is DGGITQSPKYLFRKEGQNVTLSCEQNLNHDAMYWYRQDPGQGLRLIYYSQIVNDFQKGDIAEGYSVSREKKESFPLTVTSAQKNPTAFYLCASMEYNEQFFGPGTRLTVL.

V is TRBV4-2 and J is TRBJ2-4, with 11 bases aligning to TRBD2. Germline CDR1 reads LGHNA; CDR2 reads YNFKEQ. V shed 1 base and J 0 bases; nucleotides not matched to a gene: 8. CDR3 size: 19 residues. The CDR3, as DNA: TGTGCCAGCAGCCAAGGGGGGGGACTAGCGGTAATAGCCAAAAACATTCAGTACTTC. Its protein product is CASSQGGGLAVIAKNIQYF.

To note about this clone: Other DNA sequences in this specimen translate into the identical CDR3. The V and J genes are TRBV9 and TRBJ2-2; 8 nucleotides match TRBD2. Trimming cost V 4 bases and J 4 bases; bases outside gene matches: 6. Germline assignment: CDR1 SGDLS and CDR2 YYNGEE. This CDR3 is built from 15 residues. Here the CDR3 DNA reads TGTGCCAGCAGCCCTAGCGGGCGAGGCACCGGGGAGCTGTTTTTT. Its protein is CASSPSGRGTGELFF.